The rows below give T cell receptor beta chains drawn from one sample of a study of monozygotic twins with inflammatory bowel disease. TCRdb reprocessed the 5' RACE reads, keeping one entry per CDR3 protein, no DNA. Recorded for this sample: 80,000 or so distinct CDR3 sequences. Sequencing used blood. These TCRs come from a human donor with ulcerative colitis or Crohn's disease, or a healthy co-twin of an affected twin (not recorded which). Each CDR3 is given with its conserved first and last residue.

CDR3 protein: CASSSRAVGTRDHNEQFF
V gene: TRBV11-1
J gene: TRBJ2-1

CDR3 protein: CSASRGYSGGDDTQHF
V gene: TRBV20-1
J gene: TRBJ2-3

CDR3 protein: CASSSRDRNTEAFF
V gene: TRBV13
J gene: TRBJ1-1

CDR3 protein: CASGAGVPQETQYF
V gene: TRBV5-1
J gene: TRBJ2-5

CDR3 protein: CASSPGPREAFF
V gene: TRBV12-3/TRBV12-4
J gene: TRBJ1-1

CDR3 protein: CASSYSMGQSTLSGNTIYF
V gene: TRBV6-5
J gene: TRBJ1-3

CDR3 protein: CASSQDTSGGYNEQFF
V gene: TRBV4-1
J gene: TRBJ2-1

CDR3 protein: CSARASGANVLTF
V gene: TRBV20-1
J gene: TRBJ2-6

CDR3 protein: CASSSYTDTQYF
V gene: TRBV7-8
J gene: TRBJ2-3

CDR3 protein: CAISDHRGTYEQYF
V gene: TRBV10-3
J gene: TRBJ2-7

CDR3 protein: CASSLGADTQYF
V gene: TRBV7-2
J gene: TRBJ2-3

CDR3 protein: CASSQETNTGELFF
V gene: TRBV4-1
J gene: TRBJ2-2

CDR3 protein: CSAKGMDTQYF
V gene: TRBV20-1
J gene: TRBJ2-3

CDR3 protein: CASSYGTRRSYNSPLHF
V gene: TRBV27
J gene: TRBJ1-6

CDR3 protein: CASSPFGNEQFF
V gene: TRBV18
J gene: TRBJ2-1

CDR3 protein: CASKTTGGLGPPQHF
V gene: TRBV28
J gene: TRBJ1-5

CDR3 protein: CATSDRTERETQYF
V gene: TRBV24-1
J gene: TRBJ2-5

CDR3 protein: CASSPWTEYNEQFF
V gene: TRBV7-8
J gene: TRBJ2-1

CDR3 protein: CASMKREVGEAFF
V gene: TRBV6-1
J gene: TRBJ1-1

CDR3 protein: CASSLARYTDTQYF
V gene: TRBV7-2
J gene: TRBJ2-3

CDR3 protein: CSAVFRDRTEGYGYTF
V gene: TRBV20-1
J gene: TRBJ1-2

CDR3 protein: CSARLHRVLAEAFF
V gene: TRBV20-1
J gene: TRBJ1-1

CDR3 protein: CSVDRLAGNTGELFF
V gene: TRBV29-1
J gene: TRBJ2-2

CDR3 protein: CATSDLGRPNEQFF
V gene: TRBV24-1
J gene: TRBJ2-1